Each of the 23 T cell receptor beta chains below was sequenced from the same sample in a study of CD8 T cells in ankylosing spondylitis. In TCRdb, the 5' RACE reads were re-called with MiXCR into one record per CDR3 protein. This table has some 140,000 distinct CDR3 sequences, more than 7% appearing once. The sample was synovial fluid, either unsorted or a sorted T cell fraction (not recorded which). The source of these receptors is a male donor with ankylosing spondylitis.

This clonotype was detected only a few times. J is TRBJ1-1 and V is TRBV20-1; no clear D. This CDR3 region has 12 residues. Looked up from germline, CDR1 is DFQATT and CDR2 is SNEGSKA (reference sequence). V lost 3 bases, J lost 1 base, and 6 bases lay in between. The CDR3 nucleotides read TGCAGTGCTAGCCACGCGAACACTGAAGCTTTCTTT. Translating it yields CSASHANTEAFF.

In this sample, this clonotype turned up many times. The rearrangement links TRBV12-3 or TRBV12-4 to TRBJ1-1; 7 nucleotides agree with TRBD1. This CDR3 is 16 amino acids long. V shed 2 bases, J shed 5 bases, and the junction held 11 bases outside the gene matches. The CDR3 DNA reads TGTGCCAGCAGTTTAAGGTTAGGGGCAGGGGGTACTGAAGCTTTCTTT. Translated, it gives CASSLRLGAGGTEAFF.

There are many counts of this clonotype. The rearrangement links TRBV6-5 to TRBJ2-7, with TRBD1 as a possible D gene (6 bases). This CDR3 spans 14 amino acids. Germline-derived CDR1 and CDR2 are MNHEY and SVGAGI. Trimming pared 2 bases from V and 7 bases from J, leaving 15 bases between. As DNA, the CDR3 is TGTGCCAGCAGTTACGCAACTACAGGGAGAGAGCAGTACTTC. Translating it yields CASSYATTGREQYF.

This clonotype has more than one count but fewer than ten. This chain joins TRBV28 and TRBJ2-1, with 8 bases matching TRBD1. The germline V gene has CDR1 MDHEN and CDR2 SYDVKM. This CDR3 has 19 residues. V was clipped by 3 bases and J by 2 bases; unmatched bases: 15. The CDR3 nucleotides read TGTGCCAGCAGTTTGTCCATACTAGAGCCAGGGGGCACCTACAATGAGCAGTTCTTC. Translation gives CASSLSILEPGGTYNEQFF.

This clonotype was observed a few times. This chain uses TRBV20-1 with TRBJ2-1; D uncertain. This CDR3 contains 14 residues. Germline V gives CDR1 DFQATT, CDR2 SNEGSKA (reference sequence). V was shortened by 3 bases and J by 8 bases, with 17 bases between the two germline ends. In DNA, the CDR3 is TGCAGTGCTAGTAGGAGTGGGCGAAATGATGAGCAGTTCTTC. Its translation: CSASRSGRNDEQFF.

This clonotype was observed a handful of times. This rearrangement joins TRBV4-1 to TRBJ2-1; D is unclear. The germline gives CDR1 MGHRA, CDR2 YSYEKL. V gave up 0 bases and J gave up 4 bases, with 16 bases separating them. The CDR3 extends over 17 amino acids. As DNA, the CDR3 is TGCGCCAGCAGCCAAGACCCTGCCAACTGGGGTTACAATGAGCAGTTCTTC. Amino acids: CASSQDPANWGYNEQFF.

This clonotype showed up many times. The rearrangement uses TRBV20-1 and TRBJ1-2, with D perhaps matching TRBD1 (5 bases). Trimming pared 2 bases from V and 4 bases from J, leaving 23 bases between. Germline V lookup: CDR1 DFQATT, CDR2 SNEGSKA (reference sequence). This CDR3 has 17 amino acids. The CDR3 DNA reads TGCAGTGCTAGACAACCGCGGGTGGCAGGGCAGTTCTATGGCTACACCTTC. Amino acids: CSARQPRVAGQFYGYTF.

This chain joins TRBV15 and TRBJ2-1; possibly TRBD2 for D (6 bases). The ends were cut back, 1 base at V and 12 bases at J, with 22 bases in the middle. The CDR3 covers 16 residues. CDR1 is LNHNV and CDR2 is YYDKDF in the germline V gene (reference sequence). CDR3 sequence: CATSRGDRERGKGQFF. The CDR3 nucleotides are TGTGCCACCAGCAGAGGGGATCGGGAGAGGGGCAAGGGGCAGTTCTTC.

This clonotype occurred a few times. The V gene is TRBV9, the J gene TRBJ2-7, with D perhaps TRBD1 (5 bases). The V gene lost 0 bases and the J gene lost 3 bases, with 10 bases spanning the gap. The CDR3 has 14 residues. Germline CDR1 SGDLS, CDR2 YYNGEE. The CDR3 region is CASSVAPGRYEQYF. The CDR3 nucleotides read TGTGCCAGCAGCGTAGCTCCAGGGCGCTACGAGCAGTACTTC.

This clonotype was picked up many times. This chain connects TRBV12-3 or TRBV12-4 to TRBJ2-5, with D perhaps matching TRBD2 (5 bases). V was trimmed by 0 bases and J by 7 bases, leaving 9 bases between them. The CDR3 totals 13 residues. This CDR3 reads CASSLALGVTQYF. The CDR3 nucleotides read TGTGCCAGCAGTTTAGCTCTCGGGGTGACCCAGTACTTC.

This clonotype appeared many times. The chain employs TRBV18 and TRBJ2-2; D not certain. This CDR3 region has 15 residues. Germline CDR1 KGHSH, CDR2 LQKENI. The germline V and J ends were trimmed by 8 bases and 4 bases, with 17 bases remaining between them. DNA of the CDR3: TGTGCCAGCCGACCCACGGAGCTGGGCACCGGGGAGCTGTTTTTT. As protein: CASRPTELGTGELFF.

This clonotype was counted between two and nine times. The gene calls are TRBV2 and TRBJ1-1, with D tentatively TRBD1 (5 bases). CDR1 is SNHLY, CDR2 FYNNEI, per germline. V was shortened by 4 bases and J by 1 base, with 19 bases between the two germline ends. CDR3 size: 17 residues. The CDR3 DNA follows: TGTGCCAGCAGTGTGTTAGGGACGGCCGCTTCGAACACTGAAGCTTTCTTT. It is translated as CASSVLGTAASNTEAFF.

In its sample, this clonotype was seen many times. This chain joins TRBV12-3 or TRBV12-4 and TRBJ1-2, with a weak D call TRBD1 (6 bases). The CDR3 loop spans 15 amino acids. Between the trimmed V and J ends, which lost 3 bases and 2 bases, there was a span of 13 bases. The CDR3 region has the DNA TGTGCCAGCAGTTTTCCGGAACAGGGCAACTATGGCTACACCTTC. Amino acid sequence: CASSFPEQGNYGYTF.

This clonotype was detected a few times. This chain uses TRBV10-3 with TRBJ2-5; unclear D gene. CDR3 length: 12 amino acids. The V end was cut by 5 bases, the J end by 4 bases, with 8 bases between. Germline assignment: CDR1 ENHRY and CDR2 SYGVKD. DNA for the CDR3: TGTGCCATCAGTTTAAGTGCAGAGACCCAGTACTTC. Residues: CAISLSAETQYF.

The chain employs TRBV3-1 and TRBJ2-2; 9 bases are shared with TRBD1. The V segment lost 5 bases and the J segment 0 bases; nucleotides outside the gene matches: 4. This CDR3 has 16 amino acids. The V gene's germline CDR1 is LGHDT and CDR2 YNNKEL (reference sequence). The DNA of the CDR3 is TGTGCCAGCAGCGCAGGACAGGGGACGAACACCGGGGAGCTGTTTTTT. Its translation: CASSAGQGTNTGELFF.

This clonotype was picked up a small number of times. V is TRBV6-2 or TRBV6-3 and J is TRBJ1-2; D is unclear. The CDR3 sequence is 15 residues long. From germline, CDR1 is MNHEY and CDR2 SVGEGT. Trimming left V 7 bases short and J 3 bases short, with 18 bases between. This CDR3 reads CASTLVRPADYGYTF. In DNA form, the CDR3 reads TGTGCCAGCACCCTAGTTCGTCCGGCGGACTATGGCTACACCTTC.

This clonotype was seen a few times. The rearrangement uses TRBV11-2 and TRBJ1-3, with D possibly TRBD1 on 5 matching bases. V was trimmed by 5 bases and J by 3 bases, leaving 17 bases between them. This CDR3 is built from 16 residues. The germline CDR1 and CDR2 sequences are SGHAT and FQNNGV. CDR3 nucleotides: TGTGCCAGCAGCACTCGAAGGGGTGGGGATGGAAACACCATATATTTT. This sequence encodes CASSTRRGGDGNTIYF.

Only a few counts were recorded for this clonotype. The V and J genes are TRBV15 and TRBJ2-5, with 10 bases matching TRBD1. The CDR3 totals 15 residues. The V gene's germline CDR1 is LNHNV and CDR2 YYDKDF (reference sequence). V shed 1 base and J 5 bases; nucleotides not matched to a gene: 4. As DNA, the CDR3 is TGTGCCACCAGCAGAGGACAGGGGGCGGGGGAGACCCAGTACTTC. Translating gives CATSRGQGAGETQYF.

This clonotype was detected ten times or more. This chain connects TRBV20-1 to TRBJ2-3; 14 bases line up with TRBD2. Unmatched junction bases numbered 10, after V lost 6 bases and J lost 5 bases. CDR1 is DFQATT, CDR2 SNEGSKA, per germline (reference sequence). The CDR3 has 16 residues. CDR3 bases: TGCAGTGCCCCCGGGACTAGCGGGAGTAAGGGAGATACGCAGTATTTT. As protein: CSAPGTSGSKGDTQYF.

This chain links TRBV6-5 with TRBJ2-1; 11 bases line up with TRBD2. Losses at the gene ends were 10 bases for V and 4 bases for J; bases not matched to a gene: 9. The CDR3 totals 15 residues. CDR1 is MNHEY and CDR2 is SVGAGI in the germline V gene. The CDR3 reads CATMMVAGGYNEQFF. The CDR3, as DNA: TGTGCCACCATGATGGTAGCGGGGGGGTACAATGAGCAGTTCTTC.

This clonotype was counted a few times. V and J are TRBV9 and TRBJ1-1; 10 bases line up with TRBD1. The CDR3 contains 16 residues. Germline assignment: CDR1 SGDLS and CDR2 YYNGEE. V shed 4 bases, J shed 5 bases, and the junction held 11 bases outside the gene matches. This CDR3 is CASSTRSGQGVTEAFF. As DNA, the CDR3 is TGTGCCAGCAGCACCAGATCCGGACAGGGGGTTACTGAAGCTTTCTTT. The full variable domain, its missing parts supplied by reference TRBV9 and TRBJ1-1, is DSGVTQTPKHLITATGQRVTLRCSPRSGDLSVYWYQQSLDQGLQFLIQYYNGEERAKGNILERFSAQQFPDLHSELNLSSLELGDSALYFCASSTRSGQGVTEAFFGQGTRLTVV.

This sequence joins TRBV12-3 or TRBV12-4 and TRBJ2-7; D possibly corresponds to TRBD2 (5 bases). V was clipped by 7 bases and J by 3 bases, with 19 bases between them. The CDR3 extends over 15 amino acids. CDR3 DNA: TGTGCCAGCACCTTAACTCGGGGTGGGAACTACGAGCAGTACTTC. Encoded protein: CASTLTRGGNYEQYF.

This clonotype was counted at least ten times. The chain combines TRBV13 with TRBJ2-1; a possible D gene is TRBD1 (6 bases). Looked up from germline, CDR1 is PRHDT and CDR2 is FYEKMQ (reference sequence). The V end lost 9 bases, the J end lost 5 bases, and 14 bases lay between the germline ends. The CDR3 has 13 residues. As DNA, the CDR3 is TGTGCCAGTAACAGGGACACAAACAATGAGCAGTTCTTC. It is translated as CASNRDTNNEQFF.